Presented here are 10 T cell receptor beta chains from one specimen sequenced in a study of CD4+ T cells in melanoma. The repertoire was sequenced with immunoSEQ multiplex PCR; TCRdb's copy has only in-frame clones and lacks some. Of 4,800 or so clones detected, around 57% appear once; the ten largest clones hold 25% to 30%. Sequencing was performed on cells from a culture (not recorded whether cultured in vitro). The origin of the receptors is a human donor with melanoma.

The rearrangement uses TRBV3-1 (or the pseudogene TRBV3-2) and TRBJ1-2; 7 bases line up with TRBD1. From germline, CDR1 is LGHDT and CDR2 YNNKEL (reference sequence). J lost 12 bases, V lost 5 bases, and 15 bases had no gene match. The CDR3 sequence is 14 residues long. In DNA form, the CDR3 reads TGTGCCAGCAGCTCGCGGCCGGGACAGAGAGAGAACACCTTC. This sequence encodes CASSSRPGQRENTF.

The rearrangement uses TRBV6-5 and TRBJ1-2; tentatively, D is TRBD1 (5 bases). The CDR3 sequence is 12 residues long. The V gene lost 7 bases and the J gene lost 8 bases, with 14 bases spanning the gap. The germline V gene has CDR1 MNHEY and CDR2 SVGAGI. This CDR3 reads CASTKGRSGYTF. The DNA for the CDR3 is TGTGCCAGCACTAAGGGGCGGTCGGGCTACACCTTC.

The chain combines TRBV28 with TRBJ1-1; D is uncertain. The germline V gene has CDR1 MDHEN and CDR2 SYDVKM. The CDR3 is 11 amino acids. Trimming left V 3 bases short and J 7 bases short, with 6 bases between. CDR3 DNA: TGTGCCAGCAGTTTTAAGGGTGAAGCTTTCTTT. Its protein product is CASSFKGEAFF.

This rearrangement joins TRBV20-1 to TRBJ2-3; D is unclear. The CDR3 runs to 15 residues. Trimming left V 3 bases short and J 4 bases short, with 17 bases between. Germline CDR1 reads DFQATT; CDR2 reads SNEGSKA (reference sequence). The CDR3 DNA follows: TGCAGTGCTAGTGGCTTTGACGGGTCCCCAGATACGCAGTATTTT. It is translated as CSASGFDGSPDTQYF.

The rearrangement links TRBV7-6 to TRBJ2-6; the match to TRBD1 covers 9 bases. The CDR3 has 18 residues. Trimming took 2 bases from V and 1 from J; bases not matched to a gene: 6. CDR1 and CDR2 (germline): SGHVS, FNYEAQ. The CDR3 coding sequence is TGTGCCAGCAGCTTAACGGGACAGGGAACGTCTGGGGCCAACGTCCTGACTTTC. Its protein is CASSLTGQGTSGANVLTF.

The V call is TRBV29-1, the J call TRBJ1-2, with D maybe TRBD1 (5 bases). V lost 6 bases, J lost 4 bases, and 18 bases lay in between. This CDR3 has 14 amino acids. Per the germline V gene, CDR1 is SQVTM and CDR2 is ANQGSEA. CDR3 protein: CSVRRQTSGYGYTF. The CDR3 DNA sequence: TGCAGCGTCCGACGACAGACCTCTGGCTATGGCTACACCTTC.

The V gene is TRBV19, the J gene TRBJ2-2, with 7 bases lining up with TRBD1. The CDR3 loop spans 16 amino acids. The J segment lost 7 bases and the V segment lost 1 base, leaving 9 bases of the junction unmatched. The germline CDR1 and CDR2 sequences are LNHDA and SQIVND (reference sequence). CDR3 residues: CASSIVGDSRGGELFF. The CDR3 DNA sequence: TGTGCCAGTAGTATAGTAGGGGACAGCCGTGGCGGGGAGCTGTTTTTT.

This clone showed up just a few times. V and J are TRBV5-1 and TRBJ2-7, with 12 bases aligning to TRBD2. The CDR3 spans 18 residues. Trimming took 4 bases from V and 0 from J; bases not matched to a gene: 11. Per germline, CDR1 SGHRS and CDR2 YFSETQ. The CDR3 DNA reads TGCGCCAGCAGCCCAACATTAGGACTAGCGGGGTTCTCCTACGAGCAGTACTTC. Encoded protein: CASSPTLGLAGFSYEQYF.

This clone was picked up one time. This chain connects TRBV7-8 to TRBJ2-7, with D possibly called TRBD1 or TRBD2 (6 bases each). The V end lost 1 base, the J end lost 6 bases, and 19 bases lay between the germline ends. The germline V gene has CDR1 SGHVS and CDR2 FQNEAQ. The CDR3 runs to 16 residues. CDR3 DNA sequence: TGTGCCAGCAGCTTAGGTCATCCGGGGGCGGGTCTCGAGCAGTACTTC. Its protein product is CASSLGHPGAGLEQYF.

The chain is built from TRBV7-2 and TRBJ2-2; 8 positions agree with TRBD2. CDR1 is SGHTA, CDR2 FQGNSA, per germline. The CDR3 loop spans 15 amino acids. V lost 2 bases, J lost 5 bases, and 4 bases stayed unmatched. This CDR3 reads CASSLRVAGTGELFF. The CDR3 region has the DNA TGTGCCAGCAGCTTACGCGTAGCGGGGACCGGGGAGCTGTTTTTT.